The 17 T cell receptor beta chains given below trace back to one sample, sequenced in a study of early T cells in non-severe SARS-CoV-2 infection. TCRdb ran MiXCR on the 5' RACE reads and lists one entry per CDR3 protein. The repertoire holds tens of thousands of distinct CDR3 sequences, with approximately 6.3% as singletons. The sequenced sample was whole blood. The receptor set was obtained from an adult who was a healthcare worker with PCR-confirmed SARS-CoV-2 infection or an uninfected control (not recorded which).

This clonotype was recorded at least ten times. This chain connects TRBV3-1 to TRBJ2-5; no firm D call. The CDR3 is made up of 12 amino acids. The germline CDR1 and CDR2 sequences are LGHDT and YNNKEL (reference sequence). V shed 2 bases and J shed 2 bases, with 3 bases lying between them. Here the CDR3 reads CASSQRQETQYF. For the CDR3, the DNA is TGTGCCAGCAGCCAACGACAAGAGACCCAGTACTTC.

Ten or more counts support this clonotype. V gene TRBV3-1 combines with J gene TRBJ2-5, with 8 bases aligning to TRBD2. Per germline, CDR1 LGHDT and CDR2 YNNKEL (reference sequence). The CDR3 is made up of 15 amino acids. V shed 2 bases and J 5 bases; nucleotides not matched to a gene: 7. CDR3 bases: TGTGCCAGCAGCCAAACTAGCGGAGGGATCGAGACCCAGTACTTC. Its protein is CASSQTSGGIETQYF.

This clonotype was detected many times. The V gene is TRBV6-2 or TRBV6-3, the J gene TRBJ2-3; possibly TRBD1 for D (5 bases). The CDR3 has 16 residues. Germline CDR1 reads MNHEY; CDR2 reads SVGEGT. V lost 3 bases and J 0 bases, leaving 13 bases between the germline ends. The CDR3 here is CASSYVHGASTDTQYF. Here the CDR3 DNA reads TGTGCCAGCAGTTATGTCCATGGGGCTAGCACAGATACGCAGTATTTT.

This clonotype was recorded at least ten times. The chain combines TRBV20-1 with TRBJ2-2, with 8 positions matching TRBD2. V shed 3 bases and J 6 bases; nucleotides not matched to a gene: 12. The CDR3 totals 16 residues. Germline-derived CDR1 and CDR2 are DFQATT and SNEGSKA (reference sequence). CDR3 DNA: TGCAGTGCTAGTGGGAGTAGCGGGATGTTATCCGGGGAGCTGTTTTTT. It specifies CSASGSSGMLSGELFF.

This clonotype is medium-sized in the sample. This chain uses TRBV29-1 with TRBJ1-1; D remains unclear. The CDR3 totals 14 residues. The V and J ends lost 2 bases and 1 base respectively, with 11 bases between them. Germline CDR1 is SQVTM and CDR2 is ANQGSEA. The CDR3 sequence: CSVEPPARNTEAFF. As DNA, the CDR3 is TGCAGCGTTGAACCCCCCGCGAGGAACACTGAAGCTTTCTTT.

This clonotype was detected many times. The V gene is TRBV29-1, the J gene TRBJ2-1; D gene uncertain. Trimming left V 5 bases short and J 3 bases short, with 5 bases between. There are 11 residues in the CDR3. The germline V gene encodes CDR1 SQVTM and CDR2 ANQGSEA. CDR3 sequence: CSVRVYNEQFF. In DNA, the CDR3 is TGCAGCGTTCGGGTCTACAATGAGCAGTTCTTC.

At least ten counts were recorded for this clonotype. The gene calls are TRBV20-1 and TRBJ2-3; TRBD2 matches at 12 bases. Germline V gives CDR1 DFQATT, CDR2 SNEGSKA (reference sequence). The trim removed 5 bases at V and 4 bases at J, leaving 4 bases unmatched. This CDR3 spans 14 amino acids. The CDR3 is CSAATSGSADTQYF. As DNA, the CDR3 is TGCAGTGCTGCGACTAGCGGGAGTGCAGATACGCAGTATTTT.

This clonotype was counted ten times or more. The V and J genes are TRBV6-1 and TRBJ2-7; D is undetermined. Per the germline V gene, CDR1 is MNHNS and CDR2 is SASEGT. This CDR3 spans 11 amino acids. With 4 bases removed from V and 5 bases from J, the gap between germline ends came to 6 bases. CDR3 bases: TGTGCCAGCAGTGGGGTTAACGAGCAGTACTTC. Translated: CASSGVNEQYF.

This CDR3 reads CSVDSGLGYGYTF. As DNA, the CDR3 is TGCAGCGTTGATTCCGGGCTAGGGTATGGCTACACCTTC. V gene TRBV29-1 combines with J gene TRBJ1-2, with D unresolved. The ends were cut back, 3 bases at V and 5 bases at J, with 13 bases in the middle. Germline V gene sequence: CDR1 SQVTM, CDR2 ANQGSEA. The CDR3 loop spans 13 amino acids.

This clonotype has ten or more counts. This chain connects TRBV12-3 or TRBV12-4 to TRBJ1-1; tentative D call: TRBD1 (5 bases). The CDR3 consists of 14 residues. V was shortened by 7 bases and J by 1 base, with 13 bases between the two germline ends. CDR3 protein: CASTTHQGNTEAFF. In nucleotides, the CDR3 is TGTGCCAGCACAACACATCAGGGGAACACTGAAGCTTTCTTT.

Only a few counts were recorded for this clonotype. The CDR3 DNA is TGCAGTGCAGGGGACTTCCTTGGCCCTATTCCAGATACGCAGTATTTT. It codes for CSAGDFLGPIPDTQYF. The J gene is TRBJ2-3, the V gene TRBV20-1; TRBD2 is a possible D gene (6 bases). This CDR3 has 16 residues. Germline V gives CDR1 DFQATT, CDR2 SNEGSKA (reference sequence). Trimming removed 6 bases from V and 4 bases from J, with 23 bases in between.

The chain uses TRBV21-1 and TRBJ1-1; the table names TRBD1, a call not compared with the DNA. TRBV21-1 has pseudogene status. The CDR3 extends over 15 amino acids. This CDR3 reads CASSKALRVSGEAFF. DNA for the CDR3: TGTGCCAGCAGCAAAGCTCTCAGGGTATCAGGTGAAGCTTTCTTT.

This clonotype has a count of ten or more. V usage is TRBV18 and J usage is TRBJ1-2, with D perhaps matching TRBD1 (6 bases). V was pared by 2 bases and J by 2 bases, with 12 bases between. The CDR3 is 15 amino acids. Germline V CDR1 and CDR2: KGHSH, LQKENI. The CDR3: CASSPGQLPNYGYTF. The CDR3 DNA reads TGTGCCAGCTCACCAGGACAGCTACCCAACTATGGCTACACCTTC.

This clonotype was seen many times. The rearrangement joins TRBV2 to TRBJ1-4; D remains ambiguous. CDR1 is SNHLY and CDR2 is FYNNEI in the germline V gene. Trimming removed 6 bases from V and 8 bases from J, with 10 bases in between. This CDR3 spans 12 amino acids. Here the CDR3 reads CASRGRTEKLFF. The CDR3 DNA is TGTGCCAGCAGGGGTAGAACAGAAAAACTGTTTTTT.

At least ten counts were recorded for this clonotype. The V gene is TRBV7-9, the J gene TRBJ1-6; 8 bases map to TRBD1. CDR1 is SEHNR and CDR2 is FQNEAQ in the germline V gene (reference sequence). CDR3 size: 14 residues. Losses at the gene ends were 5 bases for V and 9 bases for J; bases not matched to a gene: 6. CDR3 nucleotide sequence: TGTGCCAGCAGCGAGGGACAGGACGGTTCACCCCTCCACTTT. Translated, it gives CASSEGQDGSPLHF.

CDR3 coding DNA: TGCGCCAGCAGCTCATCTACGAGACAGCTGAACACTGAAGCTTTCTTT. Residues: CASSSSTRQLNTEAFF. The chain employs TRBV5-1 and TRBJ1-1; TRBD1 is a possible D gene (5 bases). From germline, CDR1 is SGHRS and CDR2 YFSETQ. The CDR3 length is 16 residues. Trimming cost V 3 bases and J 0 bases, with 15 bases left between them. The whole variable domain, filled in from reference TRBV5-1 and TRBJ1-1, reads KAGVTQTPRYLIKTRGQQVTLSCSPISGHRSVSWYQQTPGQGLQFLFEYFSETQRNKGNFPGRFSGRQFSNSRSEMNVSTLELGDSALYLCASSSSTRQLNTEAFFGQGTRLTVV.

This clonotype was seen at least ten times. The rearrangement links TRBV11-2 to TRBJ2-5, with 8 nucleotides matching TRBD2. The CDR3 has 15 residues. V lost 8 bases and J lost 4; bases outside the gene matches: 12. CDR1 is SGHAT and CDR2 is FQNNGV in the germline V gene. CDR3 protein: CASGPKGTRVETQYF. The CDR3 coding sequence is TGTGCCAGCGGCCCCAAGGGGACTAGAGTAGAGACCCAGTACTTC. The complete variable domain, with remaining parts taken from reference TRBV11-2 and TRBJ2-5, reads EAGVAQSPRYKIIEKRQSVAFWCNPISGHATLYWYQQILGQGPKLLIQFQNNGVVDDSQLPKDRFSAERLKGVDSTLKIQPAKLEDSAVYLCASGPKGTRVETQYFGPGTRLLVL.